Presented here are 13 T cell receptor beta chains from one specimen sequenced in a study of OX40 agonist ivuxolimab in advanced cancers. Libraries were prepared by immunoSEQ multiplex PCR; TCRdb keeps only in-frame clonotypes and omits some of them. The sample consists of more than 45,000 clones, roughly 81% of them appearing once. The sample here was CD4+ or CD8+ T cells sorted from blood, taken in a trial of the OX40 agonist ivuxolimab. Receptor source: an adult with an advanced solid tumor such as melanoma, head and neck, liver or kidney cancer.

Here the CDR3 reads CASSFTSGTSPTDTQYF. The DNA of the CDR3 is TGCGCCAGCAGCTTCACTTCCGGGACTAGCCCCACAGATACGCAGTATTTT. The chain recombines TRBV5-1 with TRBJ2-3, with 9 bases identical to TRBD2. This CDR3 is built from 17 residues. V gave up 2 bases and J gave up 2 bases; unmatched junction bases: 9. Germline V CDR1 and CDR2: SGHRS, YFSETQ.

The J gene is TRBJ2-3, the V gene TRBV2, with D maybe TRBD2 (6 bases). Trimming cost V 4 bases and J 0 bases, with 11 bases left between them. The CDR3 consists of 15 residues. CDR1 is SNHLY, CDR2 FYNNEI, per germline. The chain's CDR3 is CASSAEGTSTDTQYF. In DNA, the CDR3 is TGTGCCAGCAGTGCGGAAGGGACTAGCACAGATACGCAGTATTTT.

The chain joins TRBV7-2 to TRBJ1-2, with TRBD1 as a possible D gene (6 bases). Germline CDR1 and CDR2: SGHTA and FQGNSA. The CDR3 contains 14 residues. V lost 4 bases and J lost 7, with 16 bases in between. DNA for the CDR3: TGTGCCAGCAGCTCCGCCGTAGGGGGGACTGGCTACACCTTC. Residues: CASSSAVGGTGYTF.

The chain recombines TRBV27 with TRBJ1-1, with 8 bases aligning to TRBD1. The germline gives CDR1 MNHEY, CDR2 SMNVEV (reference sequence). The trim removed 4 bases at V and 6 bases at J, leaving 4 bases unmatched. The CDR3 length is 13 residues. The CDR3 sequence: CASSWGQAAEAFF. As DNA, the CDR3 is TGTGCCAGCAGTTGGGGACAGGCCGCTGAAGCTTTCTTT.

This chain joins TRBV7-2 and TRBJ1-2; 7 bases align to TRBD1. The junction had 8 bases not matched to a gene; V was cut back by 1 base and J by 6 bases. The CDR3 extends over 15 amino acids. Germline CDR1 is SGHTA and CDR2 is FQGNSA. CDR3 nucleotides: TGTGCCAGCAGCTTAGTACTCTCCGGACAGGATGGCTACACCTTC. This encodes CASSLVLSGQDGYTF.

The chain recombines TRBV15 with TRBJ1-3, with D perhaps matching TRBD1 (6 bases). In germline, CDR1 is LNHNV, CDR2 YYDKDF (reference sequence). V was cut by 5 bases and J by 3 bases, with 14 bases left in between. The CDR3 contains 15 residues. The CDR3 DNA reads TGTGCCACCAGCGCCAACCGGGACATTGGAAACACCATATATTTT. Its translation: CATSANRDIGNTIYF.

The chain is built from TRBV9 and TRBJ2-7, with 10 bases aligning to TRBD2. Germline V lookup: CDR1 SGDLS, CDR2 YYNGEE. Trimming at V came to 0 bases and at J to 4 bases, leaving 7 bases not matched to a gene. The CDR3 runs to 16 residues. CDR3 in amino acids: CASSVDQAGGMYEQYF. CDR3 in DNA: TGTGCCAGCAGCGTAGATCAAGCGGGAGGGATGTACGAGCAGTACTTC.

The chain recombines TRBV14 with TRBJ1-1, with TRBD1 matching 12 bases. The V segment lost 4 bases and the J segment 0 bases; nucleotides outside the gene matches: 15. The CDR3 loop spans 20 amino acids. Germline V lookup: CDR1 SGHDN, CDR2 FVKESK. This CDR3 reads CASSLLSGTGGPTMNTEAFF. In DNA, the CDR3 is TGTGCCAGCAGCCTTTTATCAGGGACAGGGGGCCCGACCATGAACACTGAAGCTTTCTTT.

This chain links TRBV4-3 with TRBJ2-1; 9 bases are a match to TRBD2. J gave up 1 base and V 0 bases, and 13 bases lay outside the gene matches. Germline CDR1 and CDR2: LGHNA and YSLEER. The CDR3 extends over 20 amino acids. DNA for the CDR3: TGCGCCAGCAGCCAAGAAGGTCTAGCGGGATGGGAACGATCCTACAATGAGCAGTTCTTC. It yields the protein CASSQEGLAGWERSYNEQFF.

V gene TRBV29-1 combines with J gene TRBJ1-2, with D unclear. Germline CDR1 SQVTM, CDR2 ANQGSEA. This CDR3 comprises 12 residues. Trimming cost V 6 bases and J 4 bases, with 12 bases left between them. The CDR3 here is CSVLRGGYGYTF. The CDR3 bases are TGCAGCGTCCTCCGAGGAGGCTATGGCTACACCTTC.

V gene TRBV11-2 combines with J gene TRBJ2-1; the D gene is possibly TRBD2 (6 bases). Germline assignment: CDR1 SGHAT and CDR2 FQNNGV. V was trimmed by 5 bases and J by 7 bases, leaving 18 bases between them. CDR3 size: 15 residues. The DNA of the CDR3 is TGTGCCAGCAGCGTAGCGGCTAGCTGGAGAAATGAGCAGTTCTTC. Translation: CASSVAASWRNEQFF.

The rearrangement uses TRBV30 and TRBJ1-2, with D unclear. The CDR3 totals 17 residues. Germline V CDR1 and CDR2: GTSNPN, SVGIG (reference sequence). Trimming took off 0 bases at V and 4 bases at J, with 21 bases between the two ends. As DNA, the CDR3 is TGTGCCTGGAGTGTACAAGACGCTATGACCGATCTCTATGGCTACACCTTC. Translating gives CAWSVQDAMTDLYGYTF.

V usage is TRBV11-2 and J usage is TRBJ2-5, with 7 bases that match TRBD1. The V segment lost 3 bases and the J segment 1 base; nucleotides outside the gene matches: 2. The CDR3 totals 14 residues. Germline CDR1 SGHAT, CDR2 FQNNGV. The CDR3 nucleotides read TGTGCCAGCAGCTTTGGGACAGTCCAAGAGACCCAGTACTTC. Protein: CASSFGTVQETQYF.